The source of this T cell receptor (beta chain) is a study of blood T cell repertoires in COVID-19. Across the study: Acute-phase and convalescent COVID-19 samples originated in the United States, Italy and Spain.

Under the authors' procedure: Amplified reference gene primers provided the basis for estimating nucleated cell counts. Sequenced by immunoSEQ multiplex PCR; TCRdb stores in-frame clones only, minus some. That table supplies the V and J calls and clone size; D and trimming were determined from the DNA. The top ten hold 3.5% to 4.5% of the sample, which has roughly 330,000 clones, approximately 88% seen once. The J segment lost 8 bases and the V segment lost 6 bases, leaving 10 bases of the junction unmatched. The CDR3 sequence is 13 residues long. Germline CDR1 reads SGHRS; CDR2 reads YFSETQ. J is TRBJ1-2 and V is TRBV5-1; 7 bases map to TRBD1. Material for sequencing was peripheral blood. This TCR was sampled from a woman in her forties or fifties with active or convalescent COVID-19. Here the CDR3 DNA reads TGCGCCAGCAATCAAGGGGGCGATGGGGGCTACACCTTC. It translates to CASNQGGDGGYTF.